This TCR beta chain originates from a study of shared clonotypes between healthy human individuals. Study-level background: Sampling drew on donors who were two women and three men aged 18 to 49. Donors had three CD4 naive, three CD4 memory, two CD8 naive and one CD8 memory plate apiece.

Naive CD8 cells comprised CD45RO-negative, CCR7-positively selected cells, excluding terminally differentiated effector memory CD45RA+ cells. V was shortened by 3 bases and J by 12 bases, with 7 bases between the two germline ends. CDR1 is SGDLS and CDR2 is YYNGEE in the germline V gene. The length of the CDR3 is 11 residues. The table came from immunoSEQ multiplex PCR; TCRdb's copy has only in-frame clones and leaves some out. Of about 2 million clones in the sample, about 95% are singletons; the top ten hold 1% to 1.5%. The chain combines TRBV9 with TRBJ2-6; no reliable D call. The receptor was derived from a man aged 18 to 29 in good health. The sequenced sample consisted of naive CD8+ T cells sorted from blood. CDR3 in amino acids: CASSEPSVLTF. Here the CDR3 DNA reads TGTGCCAGCAGCGAACCAAGCGTCCTGACTTTC.